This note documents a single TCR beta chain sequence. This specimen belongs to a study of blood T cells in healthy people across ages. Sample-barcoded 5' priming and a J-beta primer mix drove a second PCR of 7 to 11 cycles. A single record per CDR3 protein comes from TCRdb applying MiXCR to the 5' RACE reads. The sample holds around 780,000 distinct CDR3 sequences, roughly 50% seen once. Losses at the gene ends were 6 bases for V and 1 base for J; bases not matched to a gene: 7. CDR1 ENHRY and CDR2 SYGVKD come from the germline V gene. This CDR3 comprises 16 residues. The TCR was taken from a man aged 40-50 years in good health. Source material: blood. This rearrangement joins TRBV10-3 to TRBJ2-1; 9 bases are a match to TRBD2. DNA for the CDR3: TGTGCCATCAGAACTCCTCTAGCGGGATCCTACAATGAGCAGTTCTTC. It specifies CAIRTPLAGSYNEQFF.